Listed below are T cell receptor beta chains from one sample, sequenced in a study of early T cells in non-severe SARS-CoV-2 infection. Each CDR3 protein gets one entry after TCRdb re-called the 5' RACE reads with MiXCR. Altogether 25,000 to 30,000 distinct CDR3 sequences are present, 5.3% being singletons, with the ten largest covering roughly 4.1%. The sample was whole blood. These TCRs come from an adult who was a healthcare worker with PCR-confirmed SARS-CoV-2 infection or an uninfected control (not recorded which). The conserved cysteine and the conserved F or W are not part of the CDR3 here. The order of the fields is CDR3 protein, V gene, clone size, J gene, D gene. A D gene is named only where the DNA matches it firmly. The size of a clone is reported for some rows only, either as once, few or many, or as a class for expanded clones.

CDR3 protein: ASSLTSGSANEQF; V gene: TRBV7-9; clone size: few; J gene: TRBJ2-1; D gene: TRBD2
CDR3 protein: SDRSYNEQF; V gene: TRBV29-1; clone size: medium-sized; J gene: TRBJ2-1; D gene: NA
CDR3 protein: ASSQEGGRASNEQF; V gene: TRBV4-1; clone size: many; J gene: TRBJ2-1; D gene: TRBD2
CDR3 protein: ASSSEGPVLRSDTQY; V gene: TRBV9; clone size: many; J gene: TRBJ2-3; D gene: NA
CDR3 protein: ASRPTVFSYEQY; V gene: TRBV6-5; clone size: many; J gene: TRBJ2-7; D gene: NA
CDR3 protein: SATRPYTDTQY; V gene: TRBV20-1; clone size: many; J gene: TRBJ2-3; D gene: NA
CDR3 protein: ASSSRSGRAKHEQF; V gene: TRBV11-2; clone size: few; J gene: TRBJ2-1; D gene: NA
CDR3 protein: ASSRGQSVTEAF; V gene: TRBV18; clone size: few; J gene: TRBJ1-1; D gene: TRBD1
CDR3 protein: ASGTGTSAAKNIQY; V gene: TRBV28; clone size: many; J gene: TRBJ2-4; D gene: NA
CDR3 protein: ASSEWDIGETQY; V gene: TRBV25-1; clone size: many; J gene: TRBJ2-5; D gene: NA
CDR3 protein: ASSLTASSSTDTQY; V gene: TRBV11-3; clone size: many; J gene: TRBJ2-3; D gene: NA
CDR3 protein: ASSPRRWTGFAEQY; V gene: TRBV27; clone size: many; J gene: TRBJ2-7; D gene: NA
CDR3 protein: ASSPSDFQPQH; V gene: TRBV18; clone size: NA; J gene: TRBJ1-5; D gene: NA
CDR3 protein: ASSLVSGTGELF; V gene: TRBV7-7; clone size: many; J gene: TRBJ2-2; D gene: NA
CDR3 protein: ASSLTASSGEQY; V gene: TRBV4-1; clone size: many; J gene: TRBJ2-7; D gene: NA
CDR3 protein: ASRDSTVLSYEQY; V gene: TRBV2; clone size: many; J gene: TRBJ2-7; D gene: NA
CDR3 protein: ASSLGNLETQY; V gene: TRBV12-3/TRBV12-4; clone size: many; J gene: TRBJ2-5; D gene: NA
CDR3 protein: ASSYSGRNEQF; V gene: TRBV6-2/TRBV6-3; clone size: many; J gene: TRBJ2-1; D gene: NA
CDR3 protein: ASSQQPNTGELF; V gene: TRBV14; clone size: many; J gene: TRBJ2-2; D gene: NA
CDR3 protein: AISTTGNTEAF; V gene: TRBV10-3; clone size: medium-sized; J gene: TRBJ1-1; D gene: NA
CDR3 protein: ASYWPGGRTSGRVDEQF; V gene: TRBV7-9; clone size: many; J gene: TRBJ2-1; D gene: TRBD2
CDR3 protein: SAPRLGRDLLSYEQY; V gene: TRBV20-1; clone size: many; J gene: TRBJ2-7; D gene: NA
CDR3 protein: SAGDRGKASPLH; V gene: TRBV20-1; clone size: NA; J gene: TRBJ1-6; D gene: TRBD1
CDR3 protein: ASSLFRLRIRTYEQY; V gene: TRBV28; clone size: many; J gene: TRBJ2-7; D gene: NA
CDR3 protein: AIRQGPSTDTQY; V gene: TRBV10-3; clone size: medium-sized; J gene: TRBJ2-3; D gene: TRBD1
CDR3 protein: ASSQAGAHEQF; V gene: TRBV14; clone size: many; J gene: TRBJ2-1; D gene: NA
CDR3 protein: ASRPRGASSYNEQF; V gene: TRBV7-8; clone size: many; J gene: TRBJ2-1; D gene: NA
CDR3 protein: ASSLPASSTDTQY; V gene: TRBV5-1; clone size: many; J gene: TRBJ2-3; D gene: NA
CDR3 protein: SGVGTGTYEQY; V gene: TRBV29-1; clone size: many; J gene: TRBJ2-7; D gene: TRBD1
CDR3 protein: ASRDRAYEQY; V gene: TRBV27; clone size: NA; J gene: TRBJ2-7; D gene: NA
CDR3 protein: ATTPGTGNTGELF; V gene: TRBV24-1; clone size: many; J gene: TRBJ2-2; D gene: TRBD1
CDR3 protein: SVVASLNTEAF; V gene: TRBV29-1; clone size: many; J gene: TRBJ1-1; D gene: NA
CDR3 protein: ASSTYTGELF; V gene: TRBV19; clone size: many; J gene: TRBJ2-2; D gene: NA
CDR3 protein: ASPGRHSYNEQF; V gene: TRBV6-1; clone size: NA; J gene: TRBJ2-1; D gene: NA
CDR3 protein: ASSSGLMDEQY; V gene: TRBV5-1; clone size: many; J gene: TRBJ2-7; D gene: NA
CDR3 protein: ASSHFGIRGSSGANVLT; V gene: TRBV4-1; clone size: many; J gene: TRBJ2-6; D gene: TRBD2
CDR3 protein: SARDPGPGDEQF; V gene: TRBV20-1; clone size: many; J gene: TRBJ2-1; D gene: NA
CDR3 protein: ASRVQELANYGYT; V gene: TRBV2; clone size: NA; J gene: TRBJ1-2; D gene: NA
CDR3 protein: SAILGWGTDTQY; V gene: TRBV20-1; clone size: many; J gene: TRBJ2-3; D gene: NA
CDR3 protein: ASSVGTGEAF; V gene: TRBV9; clone size: NA; J gene: TRBJ1-1; D gene: TRBD1
CDR3 protein: ASSPQGHLNTEAF; V gene: TRBV18; clone size: many; J gene: TRBJ1-1; D gene: NA
CDR3 protein: ASSIVLAGGSYNEQF; V gene: TRBV19; clone size: NA; J gene: TRBJ2-1; D gene: TRBD2
CDR3 protein: ASSQQQETQY; V gene: TRBV2; clone size: few; J gene: TRBJ2-5; D gene: NA
CDR3 protein: ASSSDGTEAF; V gene: TRBV10-2; clone size: many; J gene: TRBJ1-1; D gene: NA
CDR3 protein: ATLQGLATNEKLF; V gene: TRBV19; clone size: many; J gene: TRBJ1-4; D gene: NA
CDR3 protein: SVGQLTQETQY; V gene: TRBV29-1; clone size: NA; J gene: TRBJ2-5; D gene: NA
CDR3 protein: ASSQDEGAPYEQY; V gene: TRBV4-1; clone size: few; J gene: TRBJ2-7; D gene: TRBD1
CDR3 protein: ASSSINGPLNQPQH; V gene: TRBV5-4; clone size: many; J gene: TRBJ1-5; D gene: NA
CDR3 protein: ASSLESYSYEQY; V gene: TRBV7-8; clone size: many; J gene: TRBJ2-7; D gene: NA
CDR3 protein: SATQTSGQETQY; V gene: TRBV20-1; clone size: many; J gene: TRBJ2-5; D gene: TRBD2
CDR3 protein: ASSLGQGAGYEQY; V gene: TRBV27; clone size: many; J gene: TRBJ2-7; D gene: TRBD1
CDR3 protein: ASSLAQGYTGELF; V gene: TRBV5-1; clone size: many; J gene: TRBJ2-2; D gene: NA
CDR3 protein: SARPTGGNQPQH; V gene: TRBV20-1; clone size: many; J gene: TRBJ1-5; D gene: TRBD1
CDR3 protein: ASSLDSNAEFDTEAF; V gene: TRBV7-2; clone size: medium-sized; J gene: TRBJ1-1; D gene: NA